This T cell receptor (beta chain) was recovered during a study of CD8 T cells in Susac syndrome. At the level of the study: Within the sequenced Susac syndrome patient group, more than 5 exhibited active disease and fewer than 10 were in remission. Blood was drawn from Susac syndrome patients while they were therapy-naive, on corticosteroids, or on intravenous immunoglobulin alone.

The Susac syndrome patients fit the recently defined diagnostic criteria for definite or probable disease. RNA, at 0.5 to 1 ug, was reverse transcribed with random hexamers. TCR beta CDR3 was amplified by immunoSEQ multiplex PCR. This amplification extended across 54 Vbeta and 13 Jbeta segments. Each CDR3 protein is one row after TCRdb ran MiXCR on the immunoSEQ multiplex PCR reads. The table records some 160,000 distinct CDR3 sequences, roughly 94% of them present only once. The germline V gene encodes CDR1 SQVTM and CDR2 ANQGSEA. This CDR3 has 15 amino acids. V lost 6 bases and J lost 5; bases outside the gene matches: 10.

The clonotype originates from a human donor with Susac syndrome. The J gene is TRBJ2-2, the V gene TRBV29-1; the match to TRBD1 covers 9 bases. Sequencing was performed on CD4+ T cells from PBMCs. CDR3 DNA sequence: TGCAGCGTGTTCGGGACAGGGAGGTGGACCGGGGAGCTGTTTTTT. Translating it yields CSVFGTGRWTGELFF.